Listed here is a single TCR beta chain. The sample is drawn from a study of blood T cell repertoires in COVID-19. Method: immunoSEQ multiplex PCR; TCRdb's copy keeps in-frame clones and lacks some. The table shows approximately 100,000 clones, with 69% occurring only once. V was cut by 4 bases and J by 1 base, with 17 bases left in between. This CDR3 contains 17 residues. Germline V gives CDR1 LGHDT, CDR2 YNNKEL (reference sequence). The TCR originated in a man older than 75 with acute or convalescent COVID-19. V is TRBV3-1 (or the pseudogene TRBV3-2) and J is TRBJ1-5; D call uncertain. Sequencing input: peripheral blood. The CDR3 is CASSPYVPTRSNQPQHF. The DNA for the CDR3 is TGTGCCAGCAGCCCCTATGTCCCTACGAGGAGCAATCAGCCCCAGCATTTT.